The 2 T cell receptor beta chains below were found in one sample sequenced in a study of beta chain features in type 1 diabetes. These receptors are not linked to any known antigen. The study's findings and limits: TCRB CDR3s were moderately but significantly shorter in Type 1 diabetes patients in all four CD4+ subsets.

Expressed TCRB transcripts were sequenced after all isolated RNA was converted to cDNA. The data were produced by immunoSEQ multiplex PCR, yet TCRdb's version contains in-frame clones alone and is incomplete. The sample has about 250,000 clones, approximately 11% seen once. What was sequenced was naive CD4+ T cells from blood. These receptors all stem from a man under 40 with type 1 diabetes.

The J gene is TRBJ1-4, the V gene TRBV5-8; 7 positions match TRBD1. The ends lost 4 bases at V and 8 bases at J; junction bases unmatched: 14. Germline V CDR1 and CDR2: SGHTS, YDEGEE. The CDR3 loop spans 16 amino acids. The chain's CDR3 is CASSAGRQGDGEKLFF. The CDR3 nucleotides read TGTGCCAGCAGCGCCGGCCGACAGGGCGATGGCGAAAAACTGTTTTTT.

The CDR3 DNA reads as TGCGCCAGCAAAACGACGGGGACAGATACGCAGTATTTT. It is translated as CASKTTGTDTQYF. This sequence joins TRBV5-1 and TRBJ2-3; D may be TRBD2 (5 bases). The germline V gene has CDR1 SGHRS and CDR2 YFSETQ. The germline V and J ends were trimmed by 6 bases and 3 bases, with 11 bases remaining between them. There are 13 residues in the CDR3.